This T cell receptor beta chain stems from a study of CD8+ T cells in alopecia areata. The researchers isolated CD4+ and CD8+ T cells from PBMCs by sorting. Extraction and reverse transcription of RNA yielded cDNA as the sequencing template. The method was immunoSEQ multiplex PCR; TCRdb's version includes in-frame clones alone and lacks a portion of them. The table lists over 120,000 clones, around 50% of them singletons. About this clone: Its cognate antigen is unknown.

This CDR3 is built from 11 residues. From germline, CDR1 is SGHRS and CDR2 YFSETQ. Trimming cost V 6 bases and J 2 bases, with 5 bases left between them. General study points: It was lesional scalp, especially alopecia totalis/universalis, that showed higher clonality than normal scalp.

This chain uses TRBV5-1 with TRBJ2-5; D is ambiguous. Sequenced material: CD4+ T cells sorted from blood, taken at week 0. This receptor was identified in a human donor with alopecia areata. The CDR3 DNA sequence: TGCGCCAGCACCATGCAAGAGACCCAGTACTTC. It is translated as CASTMQETQYF.